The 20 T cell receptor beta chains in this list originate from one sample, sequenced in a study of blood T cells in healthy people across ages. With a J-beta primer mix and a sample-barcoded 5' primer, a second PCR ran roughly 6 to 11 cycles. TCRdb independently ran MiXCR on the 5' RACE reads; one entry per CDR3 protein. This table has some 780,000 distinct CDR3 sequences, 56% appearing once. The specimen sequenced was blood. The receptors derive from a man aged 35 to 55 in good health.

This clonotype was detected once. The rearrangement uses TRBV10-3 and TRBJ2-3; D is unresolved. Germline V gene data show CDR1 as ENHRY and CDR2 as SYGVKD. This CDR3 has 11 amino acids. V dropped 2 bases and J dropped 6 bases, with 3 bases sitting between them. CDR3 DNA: TGTGCCATCAGTGAGATTGATACGCAGTATTTT. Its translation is CAISEIDTQYF.

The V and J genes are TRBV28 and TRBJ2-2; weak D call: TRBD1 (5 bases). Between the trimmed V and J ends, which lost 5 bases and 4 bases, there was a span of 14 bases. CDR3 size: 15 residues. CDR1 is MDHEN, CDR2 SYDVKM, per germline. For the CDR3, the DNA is TGTGCCAGCAGTCCCGGGTCTCAGGGCACCGGGGAGCTGTTTTTT. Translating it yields CASSPGSQGTGELFF.

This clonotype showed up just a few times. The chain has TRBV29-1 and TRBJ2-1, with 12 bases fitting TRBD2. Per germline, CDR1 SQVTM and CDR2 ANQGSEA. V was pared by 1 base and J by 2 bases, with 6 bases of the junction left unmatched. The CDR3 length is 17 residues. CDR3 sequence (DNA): TGCAGCGTTGAAGGACTAGCGGGAGCGGGAACCTACAATGAGCAGTTCTTC. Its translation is CSVEGLAGAGTYNEQFF.

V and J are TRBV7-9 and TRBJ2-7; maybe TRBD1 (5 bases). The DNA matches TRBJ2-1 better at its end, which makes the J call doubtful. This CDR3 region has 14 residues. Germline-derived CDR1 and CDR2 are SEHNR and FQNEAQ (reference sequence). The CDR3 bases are TGTGCCAGCAGCAAAGACAGAAGCTCCTACGAGCAGTTCTTC. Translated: CASSKDRSSYEQFF.

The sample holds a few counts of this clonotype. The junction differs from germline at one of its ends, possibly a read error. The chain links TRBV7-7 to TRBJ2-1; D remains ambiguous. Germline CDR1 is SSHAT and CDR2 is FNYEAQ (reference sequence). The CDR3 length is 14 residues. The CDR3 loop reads CASSLDTEWNEQFF. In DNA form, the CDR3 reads TGTGCTAGCAGCTTAGACACAGAATGGAATGAGCAGTTCTTC.

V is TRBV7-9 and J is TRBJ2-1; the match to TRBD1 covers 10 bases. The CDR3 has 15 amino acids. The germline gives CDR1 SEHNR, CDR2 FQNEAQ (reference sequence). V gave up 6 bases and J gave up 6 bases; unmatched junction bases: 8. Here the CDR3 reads CASRHSGTGANEQFF. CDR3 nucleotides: TGTGCCAGCAGACACTCCGGGACAGGGGCCAATGAGCAGTTCTTC.

The DNA for the CDR3 is TGTGCCAGCAGCTTTGCGAGCGACAGCACAGATACGCAGTATTTT. Amino acid sequence: CASSFASDSTDTQYF. This rearrangement joins TRBV7-6 to TRBJ2-3; the D is unclear. Germline values: CDR1 SGHVS, CDR2 FNYEAQ. This CDR3 is 15 amino acids long. V was cut by 3 bases and J by 0 bases, with 10 bases left in between.

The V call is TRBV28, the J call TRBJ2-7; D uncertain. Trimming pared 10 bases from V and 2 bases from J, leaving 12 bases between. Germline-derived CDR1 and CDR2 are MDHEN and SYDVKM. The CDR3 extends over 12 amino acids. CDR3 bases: TGTGCCACCAACGGGCTTCCCTACGAGCAGTACTTC. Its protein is CATNGLPYEQYF. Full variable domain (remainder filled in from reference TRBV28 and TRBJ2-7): DVKVTQSSRYLVKRTGEKVFLECVQDMDHENMFWYRQDPGLGLRLIYFSYDVKMKEKGDIPEGYSVSREKKERFSLILESASTNQTSMYLCATNGLPYEQYFGPGTRLTVT.

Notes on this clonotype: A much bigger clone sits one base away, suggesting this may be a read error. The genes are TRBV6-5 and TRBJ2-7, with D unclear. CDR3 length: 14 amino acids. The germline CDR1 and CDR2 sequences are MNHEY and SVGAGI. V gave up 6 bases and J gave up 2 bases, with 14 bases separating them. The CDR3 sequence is CASSPRQITYEQYF. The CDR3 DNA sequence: TGTGCCAGCAGCCCGAGACAAATAACCTACGAGCAGTACTTC.

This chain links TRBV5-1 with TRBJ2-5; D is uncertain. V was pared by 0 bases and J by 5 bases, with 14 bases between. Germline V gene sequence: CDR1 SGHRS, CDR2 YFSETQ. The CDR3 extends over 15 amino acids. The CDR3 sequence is CASSLAADRTETQYF. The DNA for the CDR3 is TGCGCCAGCAGCTTGGCGGCAGATCGGACCGAGACCCAGTACTTC.

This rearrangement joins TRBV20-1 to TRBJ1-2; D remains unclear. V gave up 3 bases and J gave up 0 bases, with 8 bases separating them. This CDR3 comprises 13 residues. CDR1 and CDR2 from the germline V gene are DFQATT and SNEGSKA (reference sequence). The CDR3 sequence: CSARVPANYGYTF. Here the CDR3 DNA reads TGCAGTGCTAGGGTCCCGGCTAACTATGGCTACACCTTC.

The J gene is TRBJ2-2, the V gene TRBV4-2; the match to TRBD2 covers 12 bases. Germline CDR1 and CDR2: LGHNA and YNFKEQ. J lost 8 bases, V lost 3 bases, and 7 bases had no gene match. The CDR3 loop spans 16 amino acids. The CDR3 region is CASSQQLAGGRGELFF. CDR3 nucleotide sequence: TGTGCCAGCAGCCAGCAACTAGCGGGGGGACGTGGGGAGCTGTTTTTT.

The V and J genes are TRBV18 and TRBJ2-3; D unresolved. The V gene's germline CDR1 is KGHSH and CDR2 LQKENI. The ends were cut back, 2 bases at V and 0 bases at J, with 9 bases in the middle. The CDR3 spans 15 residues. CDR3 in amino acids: CASSPTTGSTDTQYF. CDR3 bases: TGTGCCAGCTCACCAACTACGGGTAGCACAGATACGCAGTATTTT.

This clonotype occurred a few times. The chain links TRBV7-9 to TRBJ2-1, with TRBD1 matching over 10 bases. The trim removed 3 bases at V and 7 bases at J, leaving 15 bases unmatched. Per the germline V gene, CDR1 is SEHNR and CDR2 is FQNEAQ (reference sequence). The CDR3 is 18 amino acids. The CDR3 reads CASSFGDRGTFSPNEQFF. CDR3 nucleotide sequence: TGTGCCAGCAGCTTTGGGGACAGGGGTACTTTTTCACCAAATGAGCAGTTCTTC.

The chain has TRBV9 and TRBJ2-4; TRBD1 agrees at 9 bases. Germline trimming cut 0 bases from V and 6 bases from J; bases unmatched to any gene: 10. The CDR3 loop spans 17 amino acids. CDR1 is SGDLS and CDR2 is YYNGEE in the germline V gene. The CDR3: CASSVEDRGLGGNIQYF. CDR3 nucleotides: TGTGCCAGCAGCGTAGAGGACAGGGGTCTTGGAGGAAACATTCAGTACTTC.

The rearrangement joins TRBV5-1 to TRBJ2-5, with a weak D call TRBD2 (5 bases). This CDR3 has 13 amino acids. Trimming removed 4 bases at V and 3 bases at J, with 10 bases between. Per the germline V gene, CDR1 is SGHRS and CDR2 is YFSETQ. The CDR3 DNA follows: TGCGCCAGCAGCGGGAACGGGGAAGAGACCCAGTACTTC. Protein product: CASSGNGEETQYF.

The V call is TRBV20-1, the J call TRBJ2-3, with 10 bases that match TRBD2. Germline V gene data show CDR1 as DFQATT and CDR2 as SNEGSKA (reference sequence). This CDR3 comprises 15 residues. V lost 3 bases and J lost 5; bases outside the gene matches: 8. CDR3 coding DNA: TGCAGTGCTAGGAAACTAGCGGGACTTGGAGATACGCAGTATTTT. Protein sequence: CSARKLAGLGDTQYF.

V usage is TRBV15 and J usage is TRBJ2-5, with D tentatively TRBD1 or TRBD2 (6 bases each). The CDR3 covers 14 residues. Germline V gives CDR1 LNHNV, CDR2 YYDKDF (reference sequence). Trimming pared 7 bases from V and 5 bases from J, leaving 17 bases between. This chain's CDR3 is CATKGGLAYETQYF. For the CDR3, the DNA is TGTGCCACCAAAGGGGGGCTAGCGTACGAGACCCAGTACTTC.

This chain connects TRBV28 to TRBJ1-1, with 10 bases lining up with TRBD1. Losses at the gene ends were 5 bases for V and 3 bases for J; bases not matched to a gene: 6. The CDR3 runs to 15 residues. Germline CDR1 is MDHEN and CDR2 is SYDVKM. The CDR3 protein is CASSRSGTGDTEAFF. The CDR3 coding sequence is TGTGCCAGCAGTCGATCCGGGACAGGGGACACTGAAGCTTTCTTT.

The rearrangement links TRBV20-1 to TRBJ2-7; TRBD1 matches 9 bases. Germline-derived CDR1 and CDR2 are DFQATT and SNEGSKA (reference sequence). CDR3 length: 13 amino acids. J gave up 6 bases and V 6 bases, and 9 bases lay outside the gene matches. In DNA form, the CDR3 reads TGCAGTGCACCCGGGACAGGGAGTGGCGAGCAGTACTTC. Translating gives CSAPGTGSGEQYF.